This T cell receptor beta chain derives from a study of CD8+CD57+ T cells in acquired aplastic anemia. Study in general: Across the sorted CD4+ and CD8+ cells, DNA amounts averaged 3.2 ug.

Genomic DNA was employed as the template in profiling TCR beta VDJ and CDR3. TCRdb reprocessed the reads via MiXCR and lists one record per CDR3 protein. The sample lists about 170,000 distinct CDR3 sequences, around 48% occurring once. Concerning this clonotype itself: The antigen remains undetermined.

The patients chosen for sequencing had shown expansion of CD8+CD57+ cells (detected by flow cytometry). All participating patients were living with severe acquired aplastic anemia. General study findings and limits: Common to patients and controls were about 31 CD8+ CDR3 sequences. Statistical testing detected no significant gap in CD8+ Simpson's diversity between patients and controls.

CDR1 is DFQATT and CDR2 is SNEGSKA in the germline V gene (reference sequence). V lost 0 bases to trimming and J lost 2 bases, with 13 bases between them. The CDR3 sequence is 15 residues long. The chain is built from TRBV20-1 and TRBJ1-1; D perhaps matches TRBD1 (5 bases). Sequences were obtained from sorted CD4+, CD8+, or CD8+CD57+ T cells (not recorded which) from PBMCs. The clonotype was recovered from a human donor with aplastic anemia. The CDR3 reads CSARESGDSNTEAFF. In DNA, the CDR3 is TGCAGTGCTAGAGAGTCGGGGGATTCAAACACTGAAGCTTTCTTT.